This TCR beta chain is from a study of T cells in Graves' hyperthyroidism and ophthalmopathy. V lost 3 bases and J lost 2, with 5 bases in between. The CDR3 contains 14 residues. This clonotype was detected ten times or more. The antigen remains undetermined. The CDR3 regions of TCR beta were amplified from RNA transcripts. The HTBI set primed first-round TCR CDR3 RT-PCR. TCRdb reprocessed the multiplex PCR reads with MiXCR, giving one entry per CDR3 protein. Here the sample spans 550,000 to 700,000 distinct CDR3 sequences, around 46% being singletons. Diagnoses rested on clinical symptoms, serum thyroxine and TRAb, thyroid ultrasound and orbital computed tomography. The study's findings and limits: Ophthalmopathy prediction by the model preceded onset by a median about 6.3 months. Also found in blood were most expanded thyroid clonotypes above 0.001. The authors' 13 V-J model separated ophthalmopathy from stable hyperthyroidism.

This receptor was taken from an adult woman with Graves' disease, either hyperthyroidism or ophthalmopathy (not recorded which). Sequenced: peripheral blood or thyroid tissue (not recorded which). The J gene is TRBJ1-6, the V gene TRBV12-3 or TRBV12-4; D is unclear. The CDR3 here is CASSFRTYNSPLHF. CDR3 coding DNA: TGTGCCAGCAGTTTTCGGACCTATAATTCACCCCTCCACTTT.